Described below is a single T cell receptor beta chain sequence and its context. This clonotype was observed a handful of times. The antigen it recognizes is unknown. There are no base qualities to consult, and no much larger clone falls within one base. V and J are trimmed by 2 bases and 5 bases, and the gene matches miss 10 bases of the junction. The CDR3 numbers 17 residues from cysteine through phenylalanine. The sequence is cut down to CDR3 DNA, 51 bases in frame from base 1. In the germline V gene, CDR1 corresponds to KGHDR and CDR2 to SFDVKD. These reads were obtained on an Illumina HiSeq 1500. TCRdb redid the processing of the public reads, applying fastp at Q25 and MiXCR, and retained in-frame beta chains. Rows merge per CDR3 protein into single entries with the most common DNA and genes. The sample table lists approximately 110,000 distinct CDR3 sequences, roughly 39% of them with a count of one. Roughly 70% of the sample is held by the ten biggest clonotypes.

The treatment or condition label, as the study defines it: in vitro stimulation with specific CMV peptide epitopes to enrich CMV-specific T cells. This entry is derived from a study of T cell repertoires in cytomegalovirus infection (dated by TCRdb to about 2019). Study-level background: Alongside well-studied HLA-B-restricted epitopes, the peptide stimulations were aimed at recently identified HLA-C-restricted CMV epitopes, whose presentation resists viral immunomodulation. Donor HLA type was relevant to the analysis, as public TCR beta signatures indicated carriage of CMV infection together with the matching HLA type.

General study outcomes and caveats: In both this cohort and an independent roughly 350-donor cohort, the cumulative frequency of public TCR beta family members distinguished carriers of CMV infection plus the relevant HLA type. In the ex vivo response, HLA-C-restricted CMV-specific TCR beta clonotypes were dominant, and in two of eight donors the single most frequent clonotype came from this HLA-C-restricted group.

The sample here was CD8+ T cells from cultured PBMCs, taken from culture after CMV antigen stimulation. The chain couples TRBV24-1 to TRBJ2-2; 7 central nucleotides agree with TRBD2. The TCR was taken from a human donor in good health (CMV status not recorded). Some clones in this sample may be carry-over from other donors' samples. CDR3 loop: CATSDSSGAGGTGELFF. The nucleotide sequence is given as TGTGCCACCAGTGATTCGAGCGGGGCCGGAGGAACCGGGGAGCTGTTTTTT.